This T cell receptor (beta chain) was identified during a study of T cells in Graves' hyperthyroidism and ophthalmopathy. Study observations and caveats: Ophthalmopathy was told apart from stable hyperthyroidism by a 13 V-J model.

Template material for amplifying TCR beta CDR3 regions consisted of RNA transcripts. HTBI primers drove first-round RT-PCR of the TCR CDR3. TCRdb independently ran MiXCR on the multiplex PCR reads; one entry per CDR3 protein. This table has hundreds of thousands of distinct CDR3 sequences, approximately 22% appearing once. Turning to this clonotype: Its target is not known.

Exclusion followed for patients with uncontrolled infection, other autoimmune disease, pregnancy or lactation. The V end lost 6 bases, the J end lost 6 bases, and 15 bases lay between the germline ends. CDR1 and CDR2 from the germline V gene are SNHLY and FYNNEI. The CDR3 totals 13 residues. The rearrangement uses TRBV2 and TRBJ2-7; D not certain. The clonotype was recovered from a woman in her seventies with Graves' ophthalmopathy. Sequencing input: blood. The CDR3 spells CASSFGRDAEQYF. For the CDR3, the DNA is TGTGCCAGCAGCTTTGGACGCGACGCCGAGCAGTACTTC.